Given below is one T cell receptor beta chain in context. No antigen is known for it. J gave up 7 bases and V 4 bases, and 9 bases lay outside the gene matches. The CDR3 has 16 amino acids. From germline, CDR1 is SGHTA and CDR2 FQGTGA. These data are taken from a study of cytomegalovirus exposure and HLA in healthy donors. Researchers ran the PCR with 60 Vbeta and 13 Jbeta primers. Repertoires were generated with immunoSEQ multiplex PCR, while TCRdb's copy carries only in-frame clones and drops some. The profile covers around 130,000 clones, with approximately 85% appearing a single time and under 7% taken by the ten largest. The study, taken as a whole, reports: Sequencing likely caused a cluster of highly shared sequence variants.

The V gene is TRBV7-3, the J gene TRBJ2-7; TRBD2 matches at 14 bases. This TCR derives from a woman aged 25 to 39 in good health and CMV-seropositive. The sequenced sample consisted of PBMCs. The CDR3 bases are TGTGCCAGCAGCTCCCGACTAGCGGGAGGGCCGGAGGAGCAGTACTTC. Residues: CASSSRLAGGPEEQYF.